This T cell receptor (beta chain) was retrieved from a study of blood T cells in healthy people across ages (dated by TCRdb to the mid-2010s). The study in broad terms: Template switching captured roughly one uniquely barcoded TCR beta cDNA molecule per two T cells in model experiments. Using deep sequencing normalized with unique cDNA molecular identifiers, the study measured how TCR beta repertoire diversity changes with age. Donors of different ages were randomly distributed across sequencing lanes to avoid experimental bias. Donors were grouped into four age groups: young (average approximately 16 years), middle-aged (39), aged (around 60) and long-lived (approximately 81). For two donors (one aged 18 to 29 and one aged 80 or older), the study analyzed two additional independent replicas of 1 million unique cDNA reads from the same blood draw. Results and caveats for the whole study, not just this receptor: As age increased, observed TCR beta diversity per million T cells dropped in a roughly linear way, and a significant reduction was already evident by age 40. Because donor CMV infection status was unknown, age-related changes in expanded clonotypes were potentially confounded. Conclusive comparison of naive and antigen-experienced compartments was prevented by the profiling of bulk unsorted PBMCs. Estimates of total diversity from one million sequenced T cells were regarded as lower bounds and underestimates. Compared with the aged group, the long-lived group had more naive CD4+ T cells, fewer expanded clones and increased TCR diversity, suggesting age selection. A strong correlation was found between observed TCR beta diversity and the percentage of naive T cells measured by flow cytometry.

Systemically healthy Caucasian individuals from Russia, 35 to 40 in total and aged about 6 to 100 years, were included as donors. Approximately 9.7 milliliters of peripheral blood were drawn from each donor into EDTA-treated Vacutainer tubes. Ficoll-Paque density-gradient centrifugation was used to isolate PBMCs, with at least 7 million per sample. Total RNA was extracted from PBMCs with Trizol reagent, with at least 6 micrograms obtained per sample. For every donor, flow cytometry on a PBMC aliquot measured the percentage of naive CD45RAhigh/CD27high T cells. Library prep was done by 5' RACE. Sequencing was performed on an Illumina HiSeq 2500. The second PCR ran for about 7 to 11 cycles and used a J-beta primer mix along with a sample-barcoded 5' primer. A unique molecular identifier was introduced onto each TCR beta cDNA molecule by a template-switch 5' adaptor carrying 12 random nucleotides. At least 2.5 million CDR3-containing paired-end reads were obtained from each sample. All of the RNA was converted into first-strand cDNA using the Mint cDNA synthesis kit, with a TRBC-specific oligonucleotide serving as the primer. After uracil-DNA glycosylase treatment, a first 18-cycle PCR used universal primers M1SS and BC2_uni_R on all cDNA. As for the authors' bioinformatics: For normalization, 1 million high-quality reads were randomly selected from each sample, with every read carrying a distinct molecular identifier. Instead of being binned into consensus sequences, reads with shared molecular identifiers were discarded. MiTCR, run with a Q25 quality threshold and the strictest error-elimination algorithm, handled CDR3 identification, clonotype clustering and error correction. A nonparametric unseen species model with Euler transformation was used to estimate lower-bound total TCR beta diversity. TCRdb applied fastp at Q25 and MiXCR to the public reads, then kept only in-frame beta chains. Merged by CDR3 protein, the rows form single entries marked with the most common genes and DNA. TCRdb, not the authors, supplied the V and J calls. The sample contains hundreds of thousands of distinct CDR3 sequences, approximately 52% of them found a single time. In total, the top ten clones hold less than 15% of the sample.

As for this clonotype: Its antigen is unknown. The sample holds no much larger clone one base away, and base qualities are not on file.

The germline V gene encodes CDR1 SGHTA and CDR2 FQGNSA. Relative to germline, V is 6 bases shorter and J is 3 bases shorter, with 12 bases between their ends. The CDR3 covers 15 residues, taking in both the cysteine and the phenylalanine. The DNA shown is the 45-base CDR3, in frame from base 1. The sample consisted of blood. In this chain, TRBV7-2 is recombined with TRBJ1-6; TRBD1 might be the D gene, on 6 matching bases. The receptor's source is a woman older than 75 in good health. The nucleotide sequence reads TGTGCCAGCAGGGGGGGCCCCGGCTATAATTCACCCCTCCACTTT. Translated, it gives CASRGGPGYNSPLHF.